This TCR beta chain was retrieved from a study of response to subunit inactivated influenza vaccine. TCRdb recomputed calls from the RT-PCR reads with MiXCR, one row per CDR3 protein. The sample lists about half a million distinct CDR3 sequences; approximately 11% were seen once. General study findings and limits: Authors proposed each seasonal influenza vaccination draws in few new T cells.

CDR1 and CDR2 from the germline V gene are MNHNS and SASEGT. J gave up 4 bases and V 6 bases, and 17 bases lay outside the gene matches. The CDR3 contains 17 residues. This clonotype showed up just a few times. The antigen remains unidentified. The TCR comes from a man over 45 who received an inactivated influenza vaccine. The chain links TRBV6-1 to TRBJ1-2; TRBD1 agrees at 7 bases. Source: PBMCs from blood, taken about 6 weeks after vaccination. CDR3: CASSKPQVTGQPYGYTF. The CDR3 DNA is TGTGCCAGCAGCAAACCCCAAGTTACGGGACAGCCCTATGGCTACACCTTC.